The 17 T cell receptor beta chains below were found in one sample sequenced in a study of T cells in Graves' hyperthyroidism and ophthalmopathy (dated by TCRdb to about 2019). Library prep was done by multiplex PCR. Sequenced on an Illumina HiSeq 2000. TCR beta CDR3 regions were amplified from RNA transcripts. For the first round of RT-PCR on the TCR CDR3, the HTBI primer set was used together with the Qiagen OneStep RT-PCR kit. The raw public reads went through TCRdb reprocessing: fastp at Q25, MiXCR clone calling, in-frame beta chains kept. Rows merge per CDR3 protein into single entries with the most common DNA and genes. In all, the sample holds approximately 590,000 distinct CDR3 sequences, and 15% to 19% of those were seen once. The ten largest clones take up around 7.5% of the sample. Sample: blood. The receptors derive from a woman in her twenties or thirties with Graves' hyperthyroidism.

This rearrangement joins TRBV6-1 to TRBJ2-7; D may be TRBD1 (6 bases). Trimming stripped 0 bases from V and 3 bases from J, with 12 bases between. CDR3 length: 15 residues. In germline, CDR1 is MNHNS, CDR2 SASEGT. CDR3 protein: CASSEAGDRNYEQYF. CDR3 in DNA: TGTGCCAGCAGTGAAGCGGGTGACAGGAACTACGAGCAGTACTTC.

This clonotype has ten or more counts. This chain uses TRBV3-1 with TRBJ2-5, with unresolved D. Germline V gene sequence: CDR1 LGHDT, CDR2 YNNKEL (reference sequence). The CDR3 totals 14 residues. The V gene lost 4 bases and the J gene lost 5 bases, with 14 bases spanning the gap. CDR3 sequence reads: CASSRTMAWETQYF. The CDR3 DNA reads as TGTGCCAGCAGCCGAACCATGGCTTGGGAGACCCAGTACTTC.

This clonotype was recorded many times. The CDR3, as DNA: TGTGCTAGTGGTTTGGTACCAGGGGCAGGCACAGATACGCAGTATTTT. Translating gives CASGLVPGAGTDTQYF. The chain uses TRBV12-5 and TRBJ2-3; D might be TRBD1 (6 bases). The CDR3 loop spans 16 amino acids. Germline CDR1 is LGHNT and CDR2 is FRNRAP. Deletions cut 0 bases from V and 1 base from J, with 11 bases between.

This clonotype has only a few counts. V gene TRBV7-2 combines with J gene TRBJ1-1; 7 nucleotides match TRBD1. Trimming took 5 bases from V and 14 from J; bases not matched to a gene: 11. From germline, CDR1 is SGHTA and CDR2 FQGNSA. This CDR3 region has 12 residues. The CDR3 protein is CASSLGGTVDFF. The CDR3 DNA follows: TGTGCCAGCAGCCTCGGGGGGACAGTGGACTTCTTT. Full variable domain (missing parts from reference TRBV7-2 and TRBJ1-1): GAGVSQSPSNKVTEKGKDVELRCDPISGHTALYWYRQSLGQGLEFLIYFQGNSAPDKSGLPSDRFSAERTGGSVSTLTIQRTQQEDSAVYLCASSLGGTVDFFGQGTRLTVV.

This clonotype occurred many times. This rearrangement joins TRBV7-2 to TRBJ2-3; 7 bases fit TRBD2. The V and J ends lost 4 bases and 1 base, in that order; junction bases with no gene match: 5. CDR1 and CDR2 from the germline V gene are SGHTA and FQGNSA. This CDR3 has 15 amino acids. In DNA, the CDR3 is TGTGCCAGCAGCTATAAGCGGGGCGGCACAGATACGCAGTATTTT. This gives the protein CASSYKRGGTDTQYF.

This clonotype was counted ten times or more. The rearrangement links TRBV30 to TRBJ2-3; D is undetermined. Trimming removed 1 base at V and 11 bases at J, with 13 bases between. Germline values: CDR1 GTSNPN, CDR2 SVGIG (reference sequence). This CDR3 has 12 amino acids. CDR3 region: CAWSGNQEEQYF. The CDR3 DNA sequence: TGTGCCTGGAGTGGGAACCAGGAAGAGCAGTATTTT.

This chain joins TRBV14 and TRBJ2-1; 7 nucleotides align to TRBD2. The CDR3 totals 14 residues. V lost 5 bases to trimming and J lost 6 bases; unmatched junction nucleotides: 7. CDR1 and CDR2 (germline): SGHDN, FVKESK. The CDR3 bases are TGTGCCAGCAGCTTCGGGGGAGGGCTCAATGAGCAGTTCTTC. Translated: CASSFGGGLNEQFF. Together with reference TRBV14 and TRBJ2-1, the CDR3 gives the full variable domain: EAGVTQFPSHSVIEKGQTVTLRCDPISGHDNLYWYRRVMGKEIKFLLHFVKESKQDESGMPNNRFLAERTGGTYSTLKVQPAELEDSGVYFCASSFGGGLNEQFFGPGTRLTVL.

This clonotype was counted many times. The chain employs TRBV5-1 and TRBJ1-5; D perhaps matches TRBD1 (6 bases). Germline values: CDR1 SGHRS, CDR2 YFSETQ. Trimming took 4 bases from V and 5 from J, leaving 13 bases between them. The CDR3 totals 14 residues. CDR3 DNA: TGCGCCAGCAGCCCCTCGGGGGGCCATCAGCCCCAGCATTTT. It codes for CASSPSGGHQPQHF. Together with reference TRBV5-1 and TRBJ1-5, the CDR3 gives the full variable domain: KAGVTQTPRYLIKTRGQQVTLSCSPISGHRSVSWYQQTPGQGLQFLFEYFSETQRNKGNFPGRFSGRQFSNSRSEMNVSTLELGDSALYLCASSPSGGHQPQHFGDGTRLSIL.

This clonotype has a count of ten or more. This chain links TRBV7-9 with TRBJ2-7; 8 nucleotides match TRBD2. The CDR3 is 17 amino acids. The V gene's germline CDR1 is SEHNR and CDR2 FQNEAQ (reference sequence). Germline trimming cut 3 bases from V and 2 bases from J; bases unmatched to any gene: 12. This CDR3 is CASSLGSSGFSPYEQYF. CDR3 bases: TGTGCCAGCAGCTTGGGGTCTAGCGGGTTCTCCCCCTACGAGCAGTACTTC.

The J gene is TRBJ2-1, the V gene TRBV4-2; 8 nucleotides agree with TRBD2. Germline values: CDR1 LGHNA, CDR2 YNFKEQ. CDR3 size: 15 residues. Unmatched junction bases numbered 2, after V lost 0 bases and J lost 4 bases. This chain's CDR3 is CASSQELAEYNEQFF. The CDR3 DNA sequence: TGTGCCAGCAGCCAAGAACTAGCGGAGTACAATGAGCAGTTCTTC.

This clonotype was observed a few times. V and J are TRBV27 and TRBJ1-4; weak D call: TRBD1 (5 bases). This CDR3 has 13 residues. The ends were cut back, 4 bases at V and 7 bases at J, with 10 bases in the middle. The V gene's germline CDR1 is MNHEY and CDR2 SMNVEV (reference sequence). Here the CDR3 reads CASSYQGGEKLFF. The CDR3 DNA sequence: TGTGCCAGCAGTTACCAGGGAGGTGAAAAACTGTTTTTT.

In the case of this clonotype: The conserved phenylalanine or tryptophan normally closing the CDR3 is absent here, so this likely arose from a read error. The rearrangement uses TRBV7-9 and TRBJ2-3; D is perhaps TRBD1 (5 bases). The DNA matches TRBJ1-5 better at its end, which makes the J call doubtful. Germline values: CDR1 SEHNR, CDR2 FQNEAQ (reference sequence). This CDR3 region has 14 residues. CDR3 DNA sequence: TGTGCCAGCAGCTTAGGGTGGGGCACAGATACGCAGCATCTT. It is translated as CASSLGWGTDTQHL.

The genes are TRBV20-1 and TRBJ1-2; D remains ambiguous. CDR1 is DFQATT and CDR2 is SNEGSKA in the germline V gene (reference sequence). V was shortened by 6 bases and J by 7 bases, with 18 bases between the two germline ends. This CDR3 has 13 amino acids. CDR3 nucleotides: TGCAGTGCCAGCGAGGGTCTGAACGGTGGCTACACCTTC. This encodes CSASEGLNGGYTF.

This clonotype occurred a few times. This sequence joins TRBV27 and TRBJ2-5; D is possibly TRBD2 (6 bases). CDR3 length: 11 amino acids. Trimming stripped 8 bases from V and 14 bases from J, with 18 bases between. Germline V CDR1 and CDR2: MNHEY, SMNVEV (reference sequence). The CDR3 region has the DNA TGTGCCAGCTCTCGAGCGGGCCTTAGATACTTC. It specifies CASSRAGLRYF.

This chain connects TRBV30 to TRBJ1-2; the D gene is possibly TRBD1 (6 bases). The germline gives CDR1 GTSNPN, CDR2 SVGIG (reference sequence). The CDR3 covers 15 residues. Trimming stripped 2 bases from V and 3 bases from J, with 16 bases between. The CDR3 protein is CAWSSAVGGDYGYTF. The CDR3 DNA sequence: TGTGCCTGGAGTTCTGCGGTAGGGGGGGACTATGGCTACACCTTC.

There are many counts of this clonotype. The chain has TRBV2 and TRBJ2-3; D is ambiguous. The germline CDR1 and CDR2 sequences are SNHLY and FYNNEI. This CDR3 comprises 10 residues. V was trimmed by 9 bases and J by 7 bases, leaving 8 bases between them. This chain's CDR3 is CARGSNTQYF. The CDR3 DNA sequence: TGTGCCAGGGGATCTAATACGCAGTATTTT. The full variable domain, rest sourced from reference TRBV2 and TRBJ2-3, is EPEVTQTPSHQVTQMGQEVILRCVPISNHLYFYWYRQILGQKVEFLVSFYNNEISEKSEIFDDQFSVERPDGSNFTLKIRSTKLEDSAMYFCARGSNTQYFGPGTRLTVL.

There are many counts of this clonotype. Sequence at one end of the junction differs from germline and may be a read error. The genes are TRBV7-7 and TRBJ2-5; 7 bases align to TRBD2. CDR1 is SSHAT, CDR2 FNYEAQ, per germline (reference sequence). This CDR3 contains 19 residues. The CDR3, as DNA: TGTGCTAGCAGCCGCCTCCCGCCACTAGCGAACCCCGCTCGAGAGACCCAGTACTTC. It specifies CASSRLPPLANPARETQYF.